The clone carrying this T cell receptor (beta chain) was seen many times. TCRdb reprocessed the RACE reads with MiXCR, giving one entry per CDR3 protein. Among roughly 380,000 distinct CDR3 sequences listed, approximately 5% were seen once. The data derive from a study of human T cells and chemical hapten exposure. V was trimmed by 6 bases and J by 1 base, leaving 15 bases between them. This CDR3 spans 15 amino acids. Germline CDR1 is MDHEN and CDR2 is SYDVKM. The time point: pre-sensitization, week 0. The treatment: therapeutic diphenylcyclopropenone sensitization with weekly scalp DPC. The receptor comes from a woman in her forties or fifties with alopecia areata. Some clones in this sample may be carry-over from other donors' samples. The material was whole blood, obtained in connection with sensitization to the hapten diphenylcyclopropenone (DPC). The genes are TRBV28 and TRBJ2-5; D gene uncertain. The CDR3 reads CASSRPIYGQETQYF. The CDR3 bases are TGTGCCAGCAGCCGCCCCATATACGGCCAAGAGACCCAGTACTTC.